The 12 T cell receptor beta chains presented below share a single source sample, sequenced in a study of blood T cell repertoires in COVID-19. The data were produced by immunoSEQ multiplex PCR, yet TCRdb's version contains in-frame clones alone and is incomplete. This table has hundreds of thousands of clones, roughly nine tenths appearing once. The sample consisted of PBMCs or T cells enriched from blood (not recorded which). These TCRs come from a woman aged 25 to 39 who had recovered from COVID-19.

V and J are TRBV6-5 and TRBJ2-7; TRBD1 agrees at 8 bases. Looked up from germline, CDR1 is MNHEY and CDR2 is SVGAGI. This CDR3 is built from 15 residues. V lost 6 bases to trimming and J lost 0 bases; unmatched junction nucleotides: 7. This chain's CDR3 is CASRPRDRSSYEQYF. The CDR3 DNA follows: TGTGCCAGCAGACCCCGGGACAGGAGCTCCTACGAGCAGTACTTC.

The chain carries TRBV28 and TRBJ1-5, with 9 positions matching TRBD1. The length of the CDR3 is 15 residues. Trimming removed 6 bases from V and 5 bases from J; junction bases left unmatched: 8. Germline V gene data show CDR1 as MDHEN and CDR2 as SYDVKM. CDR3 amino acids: CASSTGQGGDQPQHF. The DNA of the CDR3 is TGTGCCAGCAGCACGGGACAGGGCGGTGATCAGCCCCAGCATTTT.

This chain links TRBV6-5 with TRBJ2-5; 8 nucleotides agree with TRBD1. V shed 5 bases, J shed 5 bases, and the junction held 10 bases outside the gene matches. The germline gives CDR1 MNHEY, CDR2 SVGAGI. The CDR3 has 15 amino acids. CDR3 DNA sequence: TGTGCCAGCAGTCGTTCGGGACAGGTTTCTGAGACCCAGTACTTC. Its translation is CASSRSGQVSETQYF.

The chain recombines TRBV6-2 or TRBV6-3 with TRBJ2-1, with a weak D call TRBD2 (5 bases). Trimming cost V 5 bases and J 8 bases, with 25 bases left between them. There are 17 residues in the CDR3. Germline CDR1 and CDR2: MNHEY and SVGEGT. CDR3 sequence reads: CASSPFDYTEPHDEQFF. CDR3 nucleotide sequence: TGTGCCAGCAGTCCCTTTGACTACACAGAGCCTCATGATGAGCAGTTCTTC.

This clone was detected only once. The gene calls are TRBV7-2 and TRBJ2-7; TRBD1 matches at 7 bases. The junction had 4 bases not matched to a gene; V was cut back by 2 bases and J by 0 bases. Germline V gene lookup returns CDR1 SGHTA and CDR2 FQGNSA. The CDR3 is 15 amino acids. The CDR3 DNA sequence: TGTGCCAGCAGCTTAAAACAGGGGTTCTCCTACGAGCAGTACTTC. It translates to CASSLKQGFSYEQYF.

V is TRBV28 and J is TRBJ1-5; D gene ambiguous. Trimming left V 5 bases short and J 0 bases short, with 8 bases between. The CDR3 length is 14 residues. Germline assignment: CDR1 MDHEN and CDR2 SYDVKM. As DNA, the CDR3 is TGTGCCAGCAGTATCTTAAATAGCAATCAGCCCCAGCATTTT. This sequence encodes CASSILNSNQPQHF.

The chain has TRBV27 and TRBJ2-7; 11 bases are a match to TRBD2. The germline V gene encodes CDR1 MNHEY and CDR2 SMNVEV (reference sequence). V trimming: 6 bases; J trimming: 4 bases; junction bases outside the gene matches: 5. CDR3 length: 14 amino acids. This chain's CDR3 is CASRLAGGPYEQYF. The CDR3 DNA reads TGTGCCAGCAGGCTAGCGGGAGGTCCGTACGAGCAGTACTTC.

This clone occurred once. The CDR3 loop reads CASSPPGDREGSDTQYF. The CDR3 DNA follows: TGTGCCAGCTCACCCCCAGGGGACCGGGAGGGCTCAGATACGCAGTATTTT. This chain links TRBV18 with TRBJ2-3; TRBD2 aligns across 8 bases. The length of the CDR3 is 17 residues. Germline assignment: CDR1 KGHSH and CDR2 LQKENI. V shed 3 bases and J 4 bases; nucleotides not matched to a gene: 12.

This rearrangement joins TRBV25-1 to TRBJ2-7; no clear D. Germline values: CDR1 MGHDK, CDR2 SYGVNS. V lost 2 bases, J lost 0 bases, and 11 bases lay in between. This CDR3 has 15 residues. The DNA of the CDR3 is TGTGCCAGCAGTGAACAACACCATCCCTCCTACGAGCAGTACTTC. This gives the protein CASSEQHHPSYEQYF.

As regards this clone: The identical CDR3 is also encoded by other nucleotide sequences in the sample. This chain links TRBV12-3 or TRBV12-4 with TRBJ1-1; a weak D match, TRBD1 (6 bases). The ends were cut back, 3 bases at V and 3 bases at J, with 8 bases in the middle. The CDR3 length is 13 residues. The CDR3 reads CASSFAGDTEAFF. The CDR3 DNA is TGTGCCAGCAGTTTTGCAGGGGACACTGAAGCTTTCTTT.

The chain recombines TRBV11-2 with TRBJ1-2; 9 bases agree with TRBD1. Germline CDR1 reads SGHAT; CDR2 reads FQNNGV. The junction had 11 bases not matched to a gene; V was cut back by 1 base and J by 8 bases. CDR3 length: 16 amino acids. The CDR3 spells CASSLGFGGQGLGYTF. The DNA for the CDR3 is TGTGCCAGCAGCTTAGGGTTCGGGGGACAGGGACTCGGCTACACCTTC.

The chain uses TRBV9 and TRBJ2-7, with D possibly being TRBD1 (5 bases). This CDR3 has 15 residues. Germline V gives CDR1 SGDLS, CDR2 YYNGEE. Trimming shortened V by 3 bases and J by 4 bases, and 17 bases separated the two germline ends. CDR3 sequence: CASSAQVGQIYEQYF. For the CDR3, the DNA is TGTGCCAGCAGCGCCCAGGTGGGGCAGATATACGAGCAGTACTTC.